Below, 26 T cell receptor beta chains from the same sample are listed, as sequenced in a study of blood T cell repertoires in COVID-19 (TCRdb year 2020). Library construction relied on the immunoSEQ multiplex PCR assay. TCRdb took over this immuneACCESS table, retaining in-frame rearrangements with V and J assigned. Such tables are incomplete; in checked studies, under half of the missing clones stem from an unresolved V gene, and the remainder is unexplained. This sample has over 450,000 clones in its table, and 85% to 90% of those were observed once. The top ten hold roughly 8% of the sample. The material sequenced was peripheral blood. These receptor sequences come from a woman in her forties or fifties with COVID-19, enrolled during active disease.

The rearrangement joins TRBV7-8 to TRBJ1-2; no definite D call. V lost 1 base and J 2 bases, leaving 5 bases between the germline ends. The CDR3 is 13 amino acids. The V gene's germline CDR1 is SGHVS and CDR2 FQNEAQ. DNA for the CDR3: TGTGCCAGCAGCTTAGATGAGAACTATGGCTACACCTTC. As protein: CASSLDENYGYTF.

The chain combines TRBV5-8 with TRBJ1-1; D not resolved. V shed 4 bases and J shed 0 bases, with 13 bases lying between them. CDR3 length: 15 amino acids. The V gene's germline CDR1 is SGHTS and CDR2 YDEGEE. The CDR3 loop reads CASSALSVMNTEAFF. The CDR3 DNA reads TGTGCCAGCAGCGCCCTATCGGTAATGAACACTGAAGCTTTCTTT.

The chain recombines TRBV11-2 with TRBJ1-2; weak D call: TRBD1 (5 bases). CDR3 length: 15 amino acids. Germline assignment: CDR1 SGHAT and CDR2 FQNNGV. Trimming took 0 bases from V and 2 from J, leaving 10 bases between them. CDR3 sequence: CASSLEAGPNYGYTF. CDR3 DNA sequence: TGTGCCAGCAGCTTAGAGGCAGGGCCCAACTATGGCTACACCTTC.

The rearrangement uses TRBV10-3 and TRBJ1-2, with D perhaps matching TRBD1 (6 bases). The CDR3 runs to 15 residues. V lost 4 bases and J lost 6, with 18 bases in between. Germline V gene lookup returns CDR1 ENHRY and CDR2 SYGVKD. The CDR3 nucleotides are TGTGCCATCAGTGTCGTCCCGACAGGTAGGGATGGCTACACCTTC. The encoded protein is CAISVVPTGRDGYTF.

V usage is TRBV12-3 or TRBV12-4 and J usage is TRBJ1-2, with a possible D match to TRBD1 (6 bases). Trimming shortened V by 5 bases and J by 7 bases, and 14 bases separated the two germline ends. This CDR3 comprises 13 residues. CDR3 in amino acids: CASSRRGRSGYTF. The CDR3 nucleotides are TGTGCCAGCAGTCGCAGGGGTAGGAGTGGCTACACCTTC.

The table lists this clone with a few counts. The V call is TRBV5-8, the J call TRBJ1-5; possible D gene TRBD1, 5 bases. The CDR3 sequence is 16 residues long. V shed 0 bases and J shed 4 bases, with 14 bases lying between them. CDR1 and CDR2 from the germline V gene are SGHTS and YDEGEE. The CDR3 spells CASSLEVGRANQPQHF. CDR3 nucleotide sequence: TGTGCCAGCAGCTTGGAGGTTGGCAGGGCTAATCAGCCCCAGCATTTT.

The chain links TRBV27 to TRBJ1-1; 7 nucleotides match TRBD1. V shed 4 bases and J 1 base; nucleotides not matched to a gene: 15. The length of the CDR3 is 18 residues. Germline V CDR1 and CDR2: MNHEY, SMNVEV (reference sequence). DNA of the CDR3: TGTGCCAGCAGTTCCCGCGCCGAAACATACAGGGGGAACACTGAAGCTTTCTTT. It translates to CASSSRAETYRGNTEAFF.

This clone showed up just a few times. The chain recombines TRBV4-1 with TRBJ2-3; 7 bases agree with TRBD2. V dropped 8 bases and J dropped 1; count of bases not matched to a gene: 6. This CDR3 has 14 residues. CDR1 is MGHRA, CDR2 YSYEKL, per germline. The CDR3 loop reads CASRGDWGTDTQYF. CDR3 sequence (DNA): TGCGCCAGCCGGGGGGATTGGGGCACAGATACGCAGTATTTT.

This clone appeared once. This sequence joins TRBV25-1 and TRBJ2-1; TRBD1 might be the D (6 bases). The CDR3 is made up of 16 amino acids. The V end lost 3 bases, the J end lost 9 bases, and 21 bases lay between the germline ends. Germline V gives CDR1 MGHDK, CDR2 SYGVNS. CDR3 bases: TGTGCCAGCAGTGAGACTCGGGACACCCATGTGCGTGAGCAGTTCTTC. Its translation is CASSETRDTHVREQFF.

J is TRBJ2-7 and V is TRBV19, with TRBD1 identical over 8 bases. V lost 5 bases to trimming and J lost 4 bases; unmatched junction nucleotides: 4. The CDR3 has 13 residues. Germline-derived CDR1 and CDR2 are LNHDA and SQIVND (reference sequence). The CDR3 bases are TGTGCCAGTAGTGAGACAGGGGAGTACGAGCAGTACTTC. Amino acid sequence: CASSETGEYEQYF.

This chain uses TRBV14 with TRBJ2-7; TRBD1 might be the D (5 bases). This CDR3 contains 14 residues. Germline CDR1 SGHDN, CDR2 FVKESK. Between the trimmed V and J ends, which lost 5 bases and 0 bases, there was a span of 11 bases. CDR3 bases: TGTGCCAGCAGCTTCGGACACGGCTCCTACGAGCAGTACTTC. Protein product: CASSFGHGSYEQYF.

This chain joins TRBV5-1 and TRBJ2-3; D call uncertain. V lost 5 bases and J 2 bases, leaving 12 bases between the germline ends. The CDR3 sequence is 14 residues long. Per germline, CDR1 SGHRS and CDR2 YFSETQ. CDR3 amino acids: CASRIGYYTDTQYF. The CDR3, as DNA: TGCGCCAGCAGGATCGGGTACTACACAGATACGCAGTATTTT.

This clone was seen only a few times. The chain uses TRBV7-3 and TRBJ2-7; 7 nucleotides line up with TRBD2. The ends lost 4 bases at V and 3 bases at J; junction bases unmatched: 24. CDR3 length: 20 amino acids. The germline V gene has CDR1 SGHTA and CDR2 FQGTGA. This chain's CDR3 is CASSSISLPDGSGDRYEQYF. The CDR3 DNA follows: TGTGCCAGCAGCTCCATATCCCTACCCGATGGGAGCGGGGACCGCTACGAGCAGTACTTC.

This clone occurred once. V usage is TRBV7-2 and J usage is TRBJ2-1, with 10 bases matching TRBD2. The CDR3 covers 16 residues. After removal of 1 base from V and 8 bases from J, the junction contained 8 bases not matched to a gene. The V gene's germline CDR1 is SGHTA and CDR2 FQGNSA. The chain's CDR3 is CASSLGERGGRDEQFF. In DNA, the CDR3 is TGTGCCAGCAGCTTAGGAGAGCGGGGGGGCCGGGATGAGCAGTTCTTC.

Regarding this clone: The junction departs from the called germline gene at one end, perhaps through a read error. The V gene is TRBV7-2, the J gene TRBJ2-1; a possible D gene is TRBD1 (5 bases). The CDR3 totals 17 residues. From germline, CDR1 is SGHTA and CDR2 FQGNSA. CDR3 residues: CASSSLRWGLFYNGQFF. The CDR3 region has the DNA TGTGCCAGCAGCTCCCTTAGGTGGGGCTTGTTTTACAATGGGCAGTTCTTC.

The CDR3 DNA reads as TGTGCCAGCAAGGGGACAGGGGGTTCCTACAATGAGCAGTTCTTC. It yields the protein CASKGTGGSYNEQFF. V and J are TRBV9 and TRBJ2-1; 11 bases fit TRBD1. Germline assignment: CDR1 SGDLS and CDR2 YYNGEE. This CDR3 spans 15 amino acids. Trimming removed 6 bases from V and 1 base from J; junction bases left unmatched: 3.

In regard to this clone: The identical CDR3 is also encoded by other nucleotide sequences in the sample. The rearrangement joins TRBV11-3 to TRBJ2-3; no firm D call. Germline CDR1 reads SGHNT; CDR2 reads YENEEA. V lost 0 bases and J 2 bases, leaving 3 bases between the germline ends. This CDR3 has 13 residues. The CDR3 sequence: CASSLDHTDTQYF. CDR3 DNA: TGTGCCAGCAGCTTAGATCACACAGATACGCAGTATTTT.

The chain is built from TRBV2 and TRBJ1-6; D is unresolved. The CDR3 sequence is 15 residues long. V was trimmed by 5 bases and J by 5 bases, leaving 13 bases between them. Germline CDR1 reads SNHLY; CDR2 reads FYNNEI. The CDR3 loop is CASSLTHPNNSPLHF. The CDR3 DNA reads TGTGCCAGCAGTTTGACACACCCAAATAATTCACCCCTCCACTTT.

The chain combines TRBV6-5 with TRBJ1-1; 8 positions agree with TRBD1. Germline lookup yields CDR1 MNHEY and CDR2 SVGAGI. The length of the CDR3 is 16 residues. The trim removed 2 bases at V and 6 bases at J, leaving 11 bases unmatched. CDR3 DNA: TGTGCCAGCAGTTACAGGGTTGGACAGGGTAACTCTGAAGCTTTCTTT. This translates into CASSYRVGQGNSEAFF.

The chain has TRBV19 and TRBJ2-6; D ambiguous. Germline loops: CDR1 LNHDA, CDR2 SQIVND (reference sequence). This CDR3 spans 15 amino acids. V was trimmed by 5 bases and J by 0 bases, leaving 8 bases between them. The CDR3: CASSEASSGANVLTF. The CDR3, as DNA: TGTGCCAGTAGTGAGGCGAGCTCTGGGGCCAACGTCCTGACTTTC.

The V call is TRBV19, the J call TRBJ2-1; 10 bases agree with TRBD2. V trimming: 6 bases; J trimming: 10 bases; junction bases outside the gene matches: 0. The length of the CDR3 is 11 residues. Germline V CDR1 and CDR2: LNHDA, SQIVND (reference sequence). DNA of the CDR3: TGTGCCAGTAGACTAGCGGGAGAGCAGTTCTTC. Translation gives CASRLAGEQFF.

The J gene is TRBJ2-1, the V gene TRBV28; 11 bases fit TRBD1. Germline assignment: CDR1 MDHEN and CDR2 SYDVKM. V was clipped by 6 bases and J by 7 bases; unmatched bases: 5. This CDR3 is 14 amino acids long. CDR3 protein: CASSRDRGTNEQFF. In nucleotides, the CDR3 is TGTGCCAGCAGCCGGGACAGGGGGACTAATGAGCAGTTCTTC.

This clone was observed a single time. The rearrangement uses TRBV24-1 and TRBJ2-3, with TRBD2 as a possible D gene (6 bases). The CDR3 contains 15 residues. Germline lookup yields CDR1 KGHDR and CDR2 SFDVKD. V was clipped by 4 bases and J by 2 bases, with 12 bases between them. The CDR3, as DNA: TGTGCCACCAGTGAAAGGGCGGGGTTCACAGATACGCAGTATTTT. It specifies CATSERAGFTDTQYF.

This rearrangement joins TRBV9 to TRBJ2-3; 7 positions match TRBD1. J lost 1 base, V lost 3 bases, and 5 bases had no gene match. This CDR3 has 15 residues. Per the germline V gene, CDR1 is SGDLS and CDR2 is YYNGEE. CDR3 in amino acids: CASSARDRGTDTQYF. CDR3 nucleotide sequence: TGTGCCAGCAGCGCCCGAGACAGGGGCACAGATACGCAGTATTTT.

This chain joins TRBV3-1 (or the pseudogene TRBV3-2) and TRBJ2-1; 10 nucleotides align to TRBD2. The CDR3 runs 13 residues. V lost 4 bases to trimming and J lost 6 bases; unmatched junction nucleotides: 0. Germline lookup yields CDR1 LGHDT and CDR2 YNNKEL (reference sequence). The CDR3 coding sequence is TGTGCCAGCAGCCTAGCGGGGGGCAATGAGCAGTTCTTC. Translation gives CASSLAGGNEQFF.

The table lists this clone with a few counts. This chain connects TRBV4-2 to TRBJ1-1; possible D gene TRBD1, 5 bases. V was trimmed by 2 bases and J by 3 bases, leaving 10 bases between them. The CDR3 consists of 14 residues. Germline V gene lookup returns CDR1 LGHNA and CDR2 YNFKEQ. This CDR3 reads CASSQQGGDTEAFF. DNA of the CDR3: TGTGCCAGCAGCCAACAGGGAGGGGACACTGAAGCTTTCTTT.